The TCR beta chain under discussion was sequenced for a study of T cell responses to AZD1222 COVID-19 vaccine. General study findings and limits: Vaccine-associated CD4 TCRs spanned spike, dominant at 160-218 and 743-854. Among spike-specific TCRs, nearly half reportedly target unmutated variant regions. A mostly white British donor set with more females was recruited, and clonal diversity was possibly underestimated. Baseline testing showed seropositivity in only a handful of AZD1222 recipients.

Germline V gene data show CDR1 as SGHDN and CDR2 as FVKESK. The CDR3 length is 15 residues. The ends lost 5 bases at V and 4 bases at J; junction bases unmatched: 8. Sequencing was performed with immunoSEQ multiplex PCR; in TCRdb, only in-frame clones are kept and a portion is missing. The sample yields about 89,000 clones, around nine tenths seen once. As for this clone: Its target is not known.

The material sequenced was peripheral blood, taken on day 0 of MenACWY control vaccination. V is TRBV14 and J is TRBJ1-2; 9 positions agree with TRBD1. The clonotype was recovered from an adult in good health. Here the CDR3 DNA reads TGTGCCAGCAGCTCCGCCGGGACAGGGAGCTATGGCTACACCTTC. Translated: CASSSAGTGSYGYTF.